Sequencing of this T cell receptor beta chain was carried out in a study of regulatory T cells in long-lasting Graves disease. Study-level background: More than 5 years of antithyroid drugs with positive TSH receptor antibodies defined persistent Graves' disease.

Through Arm-PCR of CDR3 regions and iRepertoire HTBI primers, TCR beta libraries were built. One entry per CDR3 protein results from TCRdb running MiXCR on the multiplex PCR reads. The table has approximately 380,000 distinct CDR3 sequences, around 20% seen once. CDR1 and CDR2 from the germline V gene are SGHRS and YFSETQ. V lost 0 bases to trimming and J lost 3 bases; unmatched junction nucleotides: 5. The CDR3 extends over 15 amino acids. This clonotype showed up just a few times. Sample time point: persistent/refractory GD, antithyroid drugs over 5 years with positive TRAb. PBMC-derived RNA was used for the TCR library. Guidelines of the American Thyroid Association were used to diagnose Graves' disease.

This chain connects TRBV5-1 to TRBJ1-2; TRBD1 matches 7 bases. The source was peripheral blood mononuclear cells (PBMCs), collected when the disease was refractory, from a patient treated with antithyroid drugs. This receptor was obtained from a female donor with Graves disease. For the CDR3, the DNA is TGCGCCAGCAGCTTGGCCGGAACAGGGGACTATGGCTACACCTTC. The encoded protein is CASSLAGTGDYGYTF.